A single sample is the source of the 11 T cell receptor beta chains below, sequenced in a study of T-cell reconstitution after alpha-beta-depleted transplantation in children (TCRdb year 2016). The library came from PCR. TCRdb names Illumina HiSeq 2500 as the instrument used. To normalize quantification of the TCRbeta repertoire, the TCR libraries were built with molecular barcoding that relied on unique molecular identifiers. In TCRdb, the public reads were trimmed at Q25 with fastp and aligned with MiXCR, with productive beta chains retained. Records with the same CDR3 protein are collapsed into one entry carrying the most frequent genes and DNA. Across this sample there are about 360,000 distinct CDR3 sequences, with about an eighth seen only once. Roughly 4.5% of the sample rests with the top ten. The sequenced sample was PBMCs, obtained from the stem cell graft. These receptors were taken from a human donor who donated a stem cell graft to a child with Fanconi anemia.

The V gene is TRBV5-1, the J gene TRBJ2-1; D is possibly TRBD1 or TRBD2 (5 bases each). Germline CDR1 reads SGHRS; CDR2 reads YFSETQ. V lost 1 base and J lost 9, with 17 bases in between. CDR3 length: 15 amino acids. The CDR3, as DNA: TGCGCCAGCAGCTTGCAAGGCCAGGGAAGCGGTGAGCAGTTCTTC. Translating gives CASSLQGQGSGEQFF.

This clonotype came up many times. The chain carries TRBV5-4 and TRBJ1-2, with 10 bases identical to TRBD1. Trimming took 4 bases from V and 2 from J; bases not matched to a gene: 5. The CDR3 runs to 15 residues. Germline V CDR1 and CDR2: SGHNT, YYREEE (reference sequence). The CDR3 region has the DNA TGTGCCAGCAGCCCCCGGACAGGGGGAAACTATGGCTACACCTTC. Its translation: CASSPRTGGNYGYTF.

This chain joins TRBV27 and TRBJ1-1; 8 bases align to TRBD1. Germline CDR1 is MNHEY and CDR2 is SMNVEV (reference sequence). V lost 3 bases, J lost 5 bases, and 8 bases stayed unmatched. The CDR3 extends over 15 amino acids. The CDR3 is CASSFLGQGGTEAFF. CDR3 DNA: TGTGCCAGCAGTTTCTTAGGACAGGGTGGTACTGAAGCTTTCTTT.

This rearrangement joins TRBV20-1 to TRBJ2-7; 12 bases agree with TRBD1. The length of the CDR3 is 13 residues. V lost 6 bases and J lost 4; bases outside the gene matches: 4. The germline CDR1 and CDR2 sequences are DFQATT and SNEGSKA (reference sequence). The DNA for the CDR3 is TGCAGTGCCCCGGGACAGGGGGCATACGAGCAGTACTTC. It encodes CSAPGQGAYEQYF.

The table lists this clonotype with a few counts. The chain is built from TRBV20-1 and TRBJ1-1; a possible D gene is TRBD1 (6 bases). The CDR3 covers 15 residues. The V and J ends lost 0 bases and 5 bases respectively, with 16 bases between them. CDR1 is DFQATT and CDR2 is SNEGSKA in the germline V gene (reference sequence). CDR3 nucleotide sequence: TGCAGTGCTAGAGATCACCGTAGGGGGGGGACTGAAGCTTTCTTT. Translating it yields CSARDHRRGGTEAFF.

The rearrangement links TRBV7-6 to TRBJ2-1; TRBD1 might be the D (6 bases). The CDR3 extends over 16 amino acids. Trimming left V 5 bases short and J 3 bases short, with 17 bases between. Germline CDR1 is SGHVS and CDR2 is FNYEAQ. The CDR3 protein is CASSISTGLGYNEQFF. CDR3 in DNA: TGTGCCAGCAGCATATCAACAGGGTTGGGCTACAATGAGCAGTTCTTC.

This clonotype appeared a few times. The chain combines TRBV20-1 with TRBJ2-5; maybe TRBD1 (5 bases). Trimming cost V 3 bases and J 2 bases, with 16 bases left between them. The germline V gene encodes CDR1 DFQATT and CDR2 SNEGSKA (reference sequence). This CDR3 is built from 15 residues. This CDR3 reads CSARADRGRQETQYF. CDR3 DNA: TGCAGTGCTAGGGCGGATAGGGGAAGGCAAGAGACCCAGTACTTC.

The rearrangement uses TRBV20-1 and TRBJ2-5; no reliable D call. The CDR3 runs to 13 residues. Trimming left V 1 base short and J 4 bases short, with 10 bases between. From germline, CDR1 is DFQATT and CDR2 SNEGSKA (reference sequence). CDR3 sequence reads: CSARVVVGETQYF. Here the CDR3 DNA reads TGCAGTGCTAGAGTAGTGGTGGGAGAGACCCAGTACTTC.

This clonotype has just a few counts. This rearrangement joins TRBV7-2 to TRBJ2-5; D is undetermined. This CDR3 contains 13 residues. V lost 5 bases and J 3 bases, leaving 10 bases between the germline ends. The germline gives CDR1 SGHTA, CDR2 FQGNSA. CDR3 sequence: CASSPRVEETQYF. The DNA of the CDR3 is TGTGCCAGCAGCCCCCGGGTCGAAGAGACCCAGTACTTC.

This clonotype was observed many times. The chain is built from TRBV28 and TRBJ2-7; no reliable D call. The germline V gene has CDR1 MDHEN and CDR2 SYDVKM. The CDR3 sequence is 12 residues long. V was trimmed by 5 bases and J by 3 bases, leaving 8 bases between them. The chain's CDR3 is CASSGNSYEQYF. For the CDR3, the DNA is TGTGCCAGCAGTGGAAACAGCTACGAGCAGTACTTC.

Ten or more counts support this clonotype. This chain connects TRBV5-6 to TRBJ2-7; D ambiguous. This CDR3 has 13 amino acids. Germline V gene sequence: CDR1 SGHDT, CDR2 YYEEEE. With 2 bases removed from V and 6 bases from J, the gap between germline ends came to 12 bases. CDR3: CASSLVLAGEQYF. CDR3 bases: TGTGCCAGCAGCTTAGTCCTCGCCGGCGAGCAGTACTTC.